Below, one T cell receptor beta chain is given with its context. This sample is part of a study of technical replicates of blood from four donors. The table came from immunoSEQ multiplex PCR; TCRdb's copy has only in-frame clones and leaves some out. The repertoire consists of fewer than 85,000 clones, with approximately 92% occurring once and the leading ten covering roughly 0.41%. CDR3 length: 14 residues. V lost 5 bases, J lost 3 bases, and 4 bases stayed unmatched. The germline CDR1 and CDR2 sequences are SEHNR and FQNEAQ (reference sequence). The V and J genes are TRBV7-9 and TRBJ2-7; 10 bases fit TRBD2. Source material: T cells isolated from PBMCs. The TCR was taken from a human donor in good health. The CDR3 nucleotides read TGTGCCAGCAGCAAAGGACTAGCGGTCTACGAGCAGTACTTC. Its translation is CASSKGLAVYEQYF.